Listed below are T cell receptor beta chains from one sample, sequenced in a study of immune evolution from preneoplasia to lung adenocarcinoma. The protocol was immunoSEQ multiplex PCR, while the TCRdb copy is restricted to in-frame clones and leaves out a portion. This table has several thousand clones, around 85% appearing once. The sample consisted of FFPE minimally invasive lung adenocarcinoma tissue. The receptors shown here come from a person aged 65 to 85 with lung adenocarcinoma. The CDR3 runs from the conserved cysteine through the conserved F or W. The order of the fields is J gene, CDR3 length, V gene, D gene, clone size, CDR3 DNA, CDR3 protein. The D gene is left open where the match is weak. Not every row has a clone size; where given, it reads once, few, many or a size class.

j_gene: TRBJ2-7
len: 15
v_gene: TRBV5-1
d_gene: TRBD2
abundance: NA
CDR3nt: TGCGCCAGCAGCCGCGGGACTAGCGGGGGGTACGAGCAGTACTTC
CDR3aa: CASSRGTSGGYEQYF

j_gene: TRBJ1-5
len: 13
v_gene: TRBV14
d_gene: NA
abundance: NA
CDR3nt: TGTGCCAGCAGCCAAGACATAAATCAGCCCCAGCATTTT
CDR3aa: CASSQDINQPQHF

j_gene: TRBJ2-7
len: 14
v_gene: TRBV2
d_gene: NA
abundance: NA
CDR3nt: TGTGCCAGCAGCACAGGGCAGTTACCCTACGAGCAGTACTTC
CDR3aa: CASSTGQLPYEQYF

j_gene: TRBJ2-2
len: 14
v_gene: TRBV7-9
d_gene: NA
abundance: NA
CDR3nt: TGTGCCAGCAACTTCCTTGAAAGGGCCGGGGAGCTGTTTTTT
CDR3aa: CASNFLERAGELFF

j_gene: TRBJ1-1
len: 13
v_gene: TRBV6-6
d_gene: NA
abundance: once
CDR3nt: TGTGCCAGCAGCTTGGGGAACGGGGCTGAAGCTTTCTTT
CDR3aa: CASSLGNGAEAFF

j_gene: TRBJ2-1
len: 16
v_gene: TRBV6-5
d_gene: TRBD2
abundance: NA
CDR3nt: TGTGCCAGCAGTTTCTATAGCGGGGGGCACTTGAGGGAGCAGTTCTTC
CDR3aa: CASSFYSGGHLREQFF

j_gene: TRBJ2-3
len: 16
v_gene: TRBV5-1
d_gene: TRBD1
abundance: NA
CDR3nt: TGCGCCAGCAGCGGCCGACAGGGGCAGCGGTCAGATACGCAGTATTTT
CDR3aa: CASSGRQGQRSDTQYF

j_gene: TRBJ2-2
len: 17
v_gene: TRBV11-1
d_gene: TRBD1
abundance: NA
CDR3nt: TGTGCCAGCAGCCAGAGACTAGGACAGGGGGGAACCGGGGAGCTGTTTTTT
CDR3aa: CASSQRLGQGGTGELFF

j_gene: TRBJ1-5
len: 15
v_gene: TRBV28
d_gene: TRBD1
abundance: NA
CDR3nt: TGTGCCAGCAGTTCCACGGGACAGGGGACTCAGCCCCAGCATTTT
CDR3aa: CASSSTGQGTQPQHF

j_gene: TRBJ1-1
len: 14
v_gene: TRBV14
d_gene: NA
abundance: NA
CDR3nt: TGTGCCAGCAGCGCGGGACATATGAACACTGAAGCTTTCTTT
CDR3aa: CASSAGHMNTEAFF

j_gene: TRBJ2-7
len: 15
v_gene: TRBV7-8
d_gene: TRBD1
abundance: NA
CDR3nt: TGTGCCAGCAGCTACCGGGACAGGGGCTTCAACGAGCAGTACTTC
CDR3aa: CASSYRDRGFNEQYF

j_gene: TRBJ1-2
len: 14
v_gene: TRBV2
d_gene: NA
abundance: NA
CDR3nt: TGTGCCAGCAGTGGTCCGGGGGTTAACTATGGCTACACCTTC
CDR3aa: CASSGPGVNYGYTF

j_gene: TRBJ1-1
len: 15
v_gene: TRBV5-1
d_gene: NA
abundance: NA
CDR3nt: TGCGCCAGCAGCCCGTGGGACCCAAGTAAGACTGAAGCTTTCTTT
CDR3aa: CASSPWDPSKTEAFF

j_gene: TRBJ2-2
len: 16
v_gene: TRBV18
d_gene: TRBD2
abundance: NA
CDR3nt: TGTGCCAGCTCACTTGGACTAGCGGCGAACACCGGGGAGCTGTTTTTT
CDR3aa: CASSLGLAANTGELFF